The 32 T cell receptor beta chains given below trace back to one sample, sequenced in a study of a mutant IDH1 vaccine in newly diagnosed glioma. Sequencing used immunoSEQ multiplex PCR; TCRdb keeps in-frame clones, though not all of them. In the table there are about 85,000 clones, about 90% of which are singletons. The antigens for these receptors are not known. Time point here: week 47, end of study. In every dose of vaccine, 300 ug of mutant IDH1 20-mer peptide was given alongside topical imiquimod. The source was PBMCs, collected from a glioma patient whose treatment included an IDH1 peptide vaccine. Receptors originate from a woman aged 45-65 years with glioma.

The chain carries TRBV10-3 and TRBJ1-2; D gene uncertain. V gave up 2 bases and J gave up 4 bases, with 11 bases separating them. This CDR3 contains 14 residues. Per the germline V gene, CDR1 is ENHRY and CDR2 is SYGVKD. CDR3 DNA sequence: TGTGCCATCAGTGAGGTGGAAGTACCCTATGGCTACACCTTC. This encodes CAISEVEVPYGYTF.

The chain couples TRBV4-1 to TRBJ1-2; D may be TRBD1 (6 bases). V was trimmed by 4 bases and J by 1 base, leaving 10 bases between them. Germline V gives CDR1 MGHRA, CDR2 YSYEKL. The CDR3 loop spans 14 amino acids. CDR3 loop: CASSPLGGNYGYTF. CDR3 DNA: TGCGCCAGCAGCCCCTTAGGGGGTAACTATGGCTACACCTTC.

The chain recombines TRBV28 with TRBJ2-7; TRBD1 or TRBD2 may be the D gene (5 bases each). The CDR3 loop spans 14 amino acids. CDR1 is MDHEN and CDR2 is SYDVKM in the germline V gene. Trimming pared 6 bases from V and 3 bases from J, leaving 15 bases between. Here the CDR3 DNA reads TGTGCCAGCAGCCCTCAGAGGGGCTACTACGAGCAGTACTTC. It encodes CASSPQRGYYEQYF.

This clone was counted a few times. The chain combines TRBV29-1 with TRBJ1-2; 7 nucleotides agree with TRBD1. After removal of 4 bases from V and 1 base from J, the junction contained 3 bases not matched to a gene. The germline V gene has CDR1 SQVTM and CDR2 ANQGSEA. This CDR3 region has 13 residues. The CDR3 DNA follows: TGCAGCGTTGGGGACAGAATTAACTATGGCTACACCTTC. It translates to CSVGDRINYGYTF. Together with reference TRBV29-1 and TRBJ1-2, the CDR3 gives the full variable domain: SAVISQKPSRDICQRGTSLTIQCQVDSQVTMMFWYRQQPGQSLTLIATANQGSEATYESGFVIDKFPISRPNLTFSTLTVSNMSPEDSSIYLCSVGDRINYGYTFGSGTRLTVV.

The V gene is TRBV9, the J gene TRBJ2-3, with 12 bases lining up with TRBD1. The V and J ends lost 4 bases and 3 bases, in that order; junction bases with no gene match: 9. This CDR3 comprises 17 residues. Per germline, CDR1 SGDLS and CDR2 YYNGEE. The CDR3 protein is CASSPTGTGGGTDTQYF. CDR3 nucleotides: TGTGCCAGCAGCCCAACCGGGACAGGGGGCGGTACAGATACGCAGTATTTT.

V is TRBV29-1 and J is TRBJ2-5; D might be TRBD2 (6 bases). CDR1 and CDR2 (germline): SQVTM, ANQGSEA. V was clipped by 3 bases and J by 0 bases, with 11 bases between them. The length of the CDR3 is 14 residues. For the CDR3, the DNA is TGCAGCGTTGACGGCGGGACCGACCAAGAGACCCAGTACTTC. It codes for CSVDGGTDQETQYF.

CDR3 sequence reads: CTSSQYRLCRANVLTF. CDR3 in DNA: TGCACCAGCAGTCAGTACCGTTTGTGTCGGGCCAACGTCCTGACTTTC. The gene calls are TRBV1 and TRBJ2-6; TRBD1 is taken as the D call from the table, unchecked against the DNA. TRBV1 constitutes a pseudogene. This CDR3 contains 16 residues.

Written as DNA, the CDR3 is TGTGCCAGCATCACAATGAGGGGGAGGGGGCGGAAACAGCCCCAGCATTTT. Its protein product is CASITMRGRGRKQPQHF. The J gene is TRBJ1-5, the V gene TRBV28; 7 nucleotides agree with TRBD1. Germline lookup yields CDR1 MDHEN and CDR2 SYDVKM. The ends lost 7 bases at V and 7 bases at J; junction bases unmatched: 19. The CDR3 covers 17 residues.

This clone was observed a few times. The chain has TRBV11-2 and TRBJ2-7; TRBD1 matches 9 bases. V trimming: 5 bases; J trimming: 5 bases; junction bases outside the gene matches: 7. There are 14 residues in the CDR3. Germline V gene data show CDR1 as SGHAT and CDR2 as FQNNGV. The DNA of the CDR3 is TGTGCCAGCAGCAAGGACAGGGGAGTTCACGAGCAGTACTTC. It yields the protein CASSKDRGVHEQYF.

The chain employs TRBV4-1 and TRBJ1-2; TRBD1 aligns across 9 bases. J lost 0 bases, V lost 2 bases, and 7 bases had no gene match. Germline-derived CDR1 and CDR2 are MGHRA and YSYEKL. This CDR3 has 17 residues. The CDR3 loop reads CASSQLDRGPTNYGYTF. The CDR3 DNA is TGCGCCAGCAGCCAATTGGACAGGGGCCCCACTAACTATGGCTACACCTTC.

The chain links TRBV2 to TRBJ1-3; D uncertain. Trimming pared 3 bases from V and 4 bases from J, leaving 4 bases between. Germline lookup yields CDR1 SNHLY and CDR2 FYNNEI. The CDR3 runs 12 residues. The chain's CDR3 is CASSDYGNTIYF. The CDR3 DNA sequence: TGTGCCAGCAGTGACTACGGAAACACCATATATTTT.

The V call is TRBV10-2, the J call TRBJ2-2, with D perhaps matching TRBD1 (5 bases). V lost 2 bases, J lost 7 bases, and 17 bases lay in between. The length of the CDR3 is 16 residues. In germline, CDR1 is WSHSY, CDR2 SAAADI. CDR3 in DNA: TGCGCCAGCAGTGAGATCAGGGTCGGTAGAAGCGGGGAGCTGTTTTTT. This encodes CASSEIRVGRSGELFF.

This chain uses TRBV19 with TRBJ2-3; D is unresolved. The V and J ends lost 4 bases and 0 bases respectively, with 5 bases between them. CDR1 and CDR2 from the germline V gene are LNHDA and SQIVND (reference sequence). The CDR3 runs 13 residues. The CDR3 coding sequence is TGTGCCAGTAGTACCCTCAGCACAGATACGCAGTATTTT. This codes for CASSTLSTDTQYF.

The chain carries TRBV7-6 and TRBJ1-4; no reliable D call. V lost 5 bases to trimming and J lost 5 bases, with 9 bases between them. The CDR3 consists of 13 residues. Germline CDR1 and CDR2: SGHVS and FNYEAQ. The CDR3 loop is CASSKRVNEKLFF. The CDR3 nucleotides read TGTGCCAGCAGCAAACGGGTAAATGAAAAACTGTTTTTT. Full variable domain (remainder filled in from reference TRBV7-6 and TRBJ1-4): GAGVSQSPRYKVTKRGQDVALRCDPISGHVSLYWYRQALGQGPEFLTYFNYEAQQDKSGLPNDRFSAERPEGSISTLTIQRTEQRDSAMYRCASSKRVNEKLFFGSGTQLSVL.

This sequence joins TRBV7-2 and TRBJ2-1; D is unclear. The germline V gene encodes CDR1 SGHTA and CDR2 FQGNSA. This CDR3 has 13 amino acids. Trimming shortened V by 1 base and J by 3 bases, and 4 bases separated the two germline ends. Here the CDR3 reads CASSLDFYNEQFF. The CDR3 region has the DNA TGTGCCAGCAGCTTAGACTTCTACAATGAGCAGTTCTTC. The variable domain in full, completed from reference TRBV7-2 and TRBJ2-1, reads GAGVSQSPSNKVTEKGKDVELRCDPISGHTALYWYRQSLGQGLEFLIYFQGNSAPDKSGLPSDRFSAERTGGSVSTLTIQRTQQEDSAVYLCASSLDFYNEQFFGPGTRLTVL.

The chain recombines TRBV7-9 with TRBJ1-4, with 8 bases lining up with TRBD1. Trimming cost V 5 bases and J 4 bases; bases outside gene matches: 9. Germline V gene lookup returns CDR1 SEHNR and CDR2 FQNEAQ (reference sequence). CDR3 size: 16 residues. The CDR3 DNA reads TGTGCCAGCAGCGGCCGAGGACAGGGAGGTAATGAAAAACTGTTTTTT. As protein: CASSGRGQGGNEKLFF.

The V call is TRBV28, the J call TRBJ2-7; possible D gene TRBD2, 5 bases. Trimming removed 6 bases at V and 1 base at J, with 10 bases between. The CDR3 runs to 13 residues. CDR1 MDHEN and CDR2 SYDVKM come from the germline V gene. This chain's CDR3 is CASRSLGSYEQYF. In nucleotides, the CDR3 is TGTGCCAGCAGATCACTAGGATCCTACGAGCAGTACTTC. Full variable domain (outside the CDR3, taken from reference TRBV28 and TRBJ2-7): DVKVTQSSRYLVKRTGEKVFLECVQDMDHENMFWYRQDPGLGLRLIYFSYDVKMKEKGDIPEGYSVSREKKERFSLILESASTNQTSMYLCASRSLGSYEQYFGPGTRLTVT.

The chain recombines TRBV7-9 with TRBJ2-7; D possibly corresponds to TRBD1 (5 bases). Germline lookup yields CDR1 SEHNR and CDR2 FQNEAQ (reference sequence). The CDR3 consists of 13 residues. With 7 bases removed from V and 7 bases from J, the gap between germline ends came to 17 bases. CDR3 amino acids: CASTSQGGGEQYF. CDR3 DNA sequence: TGTGCCAGCACCTCCCAGGGTGGTGGGGAGCAGTACTTC.

The chain joins TRBV9 to TRBJ2-4; D may be TRBD1 (6 bases). Germline V CDR1 and CDR2: SGDLS, YYNGEE. The CDR3 covers 15 residues. V was shortened by 4 bases and J by 4 bases, with 15 bases between the two germline ends. CDR3 sequence: CASSPSSGTKNIQYF. For the CDR3, the DNA is TGTGCCAGCAGCCCTTCCTCCGGGACAAAAAACATTCAGTACTTC. The full variable domain, rest sourced from reference TRBV9 and TRBJ2-4, is DSGVTQTPKHLITATGQRVTLRCSPRSGDLSVYWYQQSLDQGLQFLIQYYNGEERAKGNILERFSAQQFPDLHSELNLSSLELGDSALYFCASSPSSGTKNIQYFGAGTRLSVL.

The rearrangement links TRBV11-2 to TRBJ2-7; D may be TRBD2 (6 bases). Trimming stripped 5 bases from V and 2 bases from J, with 13 bases between. Germline loops: CDR1 SGHAT, CDR2 FQNNGV. This CDR3 is built from 14 residues. CDR3 loop: CASSRTIRAYEQYF. The CDR3, as DNA: TGTGCCAGCAGCAGGACTATTCGCGCCTACGAGCAGTACTTC.

The V and J genes are TRBV5-4 and TRBJ2-1; possible D gene TRBD1, 7 bases. In germline, CDR1 is SGHNT, CDR2 YYREEE (reference sequence). This CDR3 is 14 amino acids long. Trimming pared 2 bases from V and 8 bases from J, leaving 14 bases between. The CDR3 loop reads CASSFRQGEDEQFF. The CDR3 nucleotides are TGTGCCAGCAGCTTTCGGCAGGGGGAGGATGAGCAGTTCTTC. Full variable domain (outside the CDR3, taken from reference TRBV5-4 and TRBJ2-1): ETGVTQSPTHLIKTRGQQVTLRCSSQSGHNTVSWYQQALGQGPQFIFQYYREEENGRGNFPPRFSGLQFPNYSSELNVNALELDDSALYLCASSFRQGEDEQFFGPGTRLTVL.

The chain uses TRBV28 and TRBJ2-3; tentative D call: TRBD2 (6 bases). This CDR3 is built from 17 residues. Germline-derived CDR1 and CDR2 are MDHEN and SYDVKM. Trimming stripped 3 bases from V and 1 base from J, with 17 bases between. The chain's CDR3 is CASSLAGTVTGTDTQYF. CDR3 DNA: TGTGCCAGCAGTTTGGCCGGGACTGTTACGGGCACAGATACGCAGTATTTT.

The chain combines TRBV28 with TRBJ2-1, with D unresolved. This CDR3 spans 15 amino acids. Between the trimmed V and J ends, which lost 3 bases and 5 bases, there was a span of 14 bases. From germline, CDR1 is MDHEN and CDR2 SYDVKM. CDR3 nucleotides: TGTGCCAGCAGTTTCGGTGGGATGGCTAACAATGAGCAGTTCTTC. Translated, it gives CASSFGGMANNEQFF.

This clone was seen a handful of times. The gene calls are TRBV18 and TRBJ2-7; D not resolved. Germline-derived CDR1 and CDR2 are KGHSH and LQKENI. V dropped 3 bases and J dropped 6 bases, with 9 bases sitting between them. The CDR3 runs 12 residues. The CDR3 sequence: CASSPRGFEQYF. The CDR3 nucleotides read TGTGCCAGCTCACCCCGCGGCTTCGAGCAGTACTTC.

V usage is TRBV13 and J usage is TRBJ1-3; unclear D gene. The ends were cut back, 5 bases at V and 4 bases at J, with 12 bases in the middle. This CDR3 has 14 residues. The V gene's germline CDR1 is PRHDT and CDR2 FYEKMQ (reference sequence). CDR3 sequence: CASSKMMTGNTIYF. For the CDR3, the DNA is TGTGCCAGCAGCAAGATGATGACGGGAAACACCATATATTTT.

This sequence joins TRBV7-9 and TRBJ2-5; D is undetermined. CDR1 and CDR2 from the germline V gene are SEHNR and FQNEAQ (reference sequence). CDR3 length: 15 residues. V lost 2 bases to trimming and J lost 5 bases, with 15 bases between them. CDR3 nucleotide sequence: TGTGCCAGCAGCTTACCTGGACGCCCCAGTGAGACCCAGTACTTC. Amino acids: CASSLPGRPSETQYF.

This clone was seen a single time. The CDR3 sequence is CASRKGQGSGYTF. CDR3 DNA sequence: TGTGCCAGCAGGAAGGGACAGGGGTCTGGCTACACCTTC. V and J are TRBV21-1 and TRBJ1-2; TRBD1, the table's D call, lacks a check against the DNA. TRBV21-1 is assigned pseudogene status. The CDR3 is made up of 13 amino acids.

The rearrangement links TRBV30 to TRBJ2-7, with 13 nucleotides matching TRBD2. Per the germline V gene, CDR1 is GTSNPN and CDR2 is SVGIG (reference sequence). This CDR3 comprises 16 residues. V lost 1 base and J lost 5; bases outside the gene matches: 8. The CDR3 region has the DNA TGTGCCTGGAGTGCCCTGGGACTAGCGGGGCTTGACGAGCAGTACTTC. It codes for CAWSALGLAGLDEQYF.

This sequence joins TRBV19 and TRBJ2-5; D unresolved. Trimming removed 5 bases at V and 7 bases at J, with 8 bases between. The CDR3 totals 11 residues. Germline V gene lookup returns CDR1 LNHDA and CDR2 SQIVND (reference sequence). In DNA, the CDR3 is TGTGCCAGTAGTGAGACGGGGACCCAGTACTTC. It yields the protein CASSETGTQYF.

The chain couples TRBV7-8 to TRBJ2-1, with TRBD2 matching 7 bases. CDR1 is SGHVS, CDR2 FQNEAQ, per germline. J was trimmed by 8 bases and V by 1 base; bases with no gene match: 11. The CDR3 totals 16 residues. In DNA, the CDR3 is TGTGCCAGCAGCTTAGTACCGGGGAGGGGAAAGGATGAGCAGTTCTTC. It yields the protein CASSLVPGRGKDEQFF.

The chain combines TRBV13 with TRBJ2-7; tentatively, D is TRBD2 (5 bases). The germline gives CDR1 PRHDT, CDR2 FYEKMQ (reference sequence). Between the trimmed V and J ends, which lost 5 bases and 6 bases, there was a span of 14 bases. CDR3 length equals 13 residues. The CDR3 nucleotides are TGTGCCAGCAGCGAACCGCCCGGGGTCGAGCAGTACTTC. It codes for CASSEPPGVEQYF.

The chain employs TRBV28 and TRBJ1-2; 9 bases are a match to TRBD1. This CDR3 is 15 amino acids long. Germline values: CDR1 MDHEN, CDR2 SYDVKM. After removal of 2 bases from V and 5 bases from J, the junction contained 6 bases not matched to a gene. CDR3 nucleotide sequence: TGTGCCAGCAGTTTAGGGGACAGGGTGGCGTATGGCTACACCTTC. Translation: CASSLGDRVAYGYTF.